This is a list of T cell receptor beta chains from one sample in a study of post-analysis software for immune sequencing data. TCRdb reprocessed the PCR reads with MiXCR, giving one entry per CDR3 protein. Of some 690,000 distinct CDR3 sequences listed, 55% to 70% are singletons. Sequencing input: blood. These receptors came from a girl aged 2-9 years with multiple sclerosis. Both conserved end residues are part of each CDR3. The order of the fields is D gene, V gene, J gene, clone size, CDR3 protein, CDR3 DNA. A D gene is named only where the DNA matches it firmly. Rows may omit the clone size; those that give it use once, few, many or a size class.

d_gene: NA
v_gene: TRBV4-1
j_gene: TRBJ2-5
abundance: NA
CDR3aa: CASSQAGYQETQYF
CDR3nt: TGCGCCAGCAGCCAAGCAGGGTACCAAGAGACCCAGTACTTC

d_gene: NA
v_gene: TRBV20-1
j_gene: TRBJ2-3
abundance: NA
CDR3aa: CSARPGPADTQYF
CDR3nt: TGCAGTGCTAGACCCGGCCCCGCAGATACGCAGTATTTT

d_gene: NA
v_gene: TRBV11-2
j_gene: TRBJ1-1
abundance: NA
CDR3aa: CASSLSQGMTEAFF
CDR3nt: TGTGCCAGCAGCTTATCTCAAGGGATGACTGAAGCTTTCTTT

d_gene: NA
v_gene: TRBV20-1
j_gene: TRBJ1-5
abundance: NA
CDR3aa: CSARDLFSSNQPQHF
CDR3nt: TGCAGTGCTAGAGATCTTTTTAGTAGCAATCAGCCCCAGCATTTT

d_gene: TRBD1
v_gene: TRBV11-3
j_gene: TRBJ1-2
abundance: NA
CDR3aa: CASSLGLQGRQDGYTF
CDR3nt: TGTGCCAGCAGCCTCGGATTACAGGGGCGCCAGGATGGCTACACCTTC

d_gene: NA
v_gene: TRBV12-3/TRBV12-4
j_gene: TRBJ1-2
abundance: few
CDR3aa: CASSYGIYGYTF
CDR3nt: TGTGCCAGCAGTTACGGGATCTATGGCTACACCTTC

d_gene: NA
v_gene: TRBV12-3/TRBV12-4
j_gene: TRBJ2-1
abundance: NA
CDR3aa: CASSVGTEVMGFF
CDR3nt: TGTGCCAGCAGTGTTGGGACGGAGGTAATGGGGTTCTTC

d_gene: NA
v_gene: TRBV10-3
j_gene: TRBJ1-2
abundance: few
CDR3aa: CAISEPYEGFYGYTF
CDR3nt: TGTGCCATCAGTGAGCCCTACGAGGGGTTCTATGGCTACACCTTC

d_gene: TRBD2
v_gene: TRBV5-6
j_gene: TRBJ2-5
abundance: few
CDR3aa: CASSLMTSGGAETQYF
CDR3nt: TGTGCCAGCAGCTTGATGACTAGCGGGGGGGCAGAGACCCAGTACTTC

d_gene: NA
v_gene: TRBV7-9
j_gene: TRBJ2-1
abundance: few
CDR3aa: CASSPAEGGRKNEQFF
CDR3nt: TGTGCCAGCAGTCCCGCGGAGGGGGGGCGGAAAAATGAGCAGTTCTTC

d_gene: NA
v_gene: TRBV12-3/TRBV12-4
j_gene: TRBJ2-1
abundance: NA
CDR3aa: CASSLSGEGGNEQFF
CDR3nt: TGTGCCAGCAGTTTATCGGGGGAGGGGGGCAATGAGCAGTTCTTC

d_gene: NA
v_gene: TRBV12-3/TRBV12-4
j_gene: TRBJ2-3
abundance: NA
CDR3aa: CASSFPGGGVTDTQYF
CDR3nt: TGTGCCAGCAGTTTCCCAGGAGGCGGGGTCACAGATACGCAGTATTTT

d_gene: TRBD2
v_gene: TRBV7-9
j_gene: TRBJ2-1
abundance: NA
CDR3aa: CASSPLTGTSGNEQFF
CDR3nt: TGTGCCAGCAGCCCTCTAACCGGGACTAGCGGAAATGAGCAGTTCTTC

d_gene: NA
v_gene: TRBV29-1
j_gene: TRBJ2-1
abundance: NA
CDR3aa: CSVAMGGNEQFF
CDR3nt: TGCAGCGTTGCCATGGGTGGCAATGAGCAGTTCTTC

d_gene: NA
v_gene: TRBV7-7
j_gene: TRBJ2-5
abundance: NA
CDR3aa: CASSFKAFQETQYF
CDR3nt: TGTGCCAGCAGCTTTAAGGCATTCCAAGAGACCCAGTACTTC

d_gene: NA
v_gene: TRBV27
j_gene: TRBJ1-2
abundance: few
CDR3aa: CASSWAGVGYGYTF
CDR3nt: TGTGCCAGCAGTTGGGCAGGGGTAGGCTATGGCTACACCTTC

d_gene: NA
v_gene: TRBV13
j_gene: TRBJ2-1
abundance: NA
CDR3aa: CVSSAGTGTYNEQFF
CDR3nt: TGTGTCAGCAGCGCCGGGACTGGAACCTACAATGAGCAGTTCTTC

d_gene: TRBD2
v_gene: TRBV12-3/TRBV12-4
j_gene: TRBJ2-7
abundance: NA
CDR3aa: CASSSSSGRTYEQYF
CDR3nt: TGTGCCAGCAGTTCCAGTAGCGGGAGAACCTACGAGCAGTACTTC

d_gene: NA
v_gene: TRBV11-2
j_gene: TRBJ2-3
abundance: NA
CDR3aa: CASSFLGVDLPRDTQYF
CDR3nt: TGTGCCAGCAGCTTTCTAGGGGTAGATCTGCCCAGGGATACGCAGTATTTT

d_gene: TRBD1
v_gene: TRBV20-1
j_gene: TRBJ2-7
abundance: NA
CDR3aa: CSARDPTGTEQYF
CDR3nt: TGCAGTGCTAGAGACCCGACAGGGACCGAGCAGTACTTC

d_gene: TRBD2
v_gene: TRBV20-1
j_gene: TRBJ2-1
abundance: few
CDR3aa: CSAREEIASGRLYNEQFF
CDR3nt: TGCAGTGCTAGAGAAGAGATAGCTAGCGGGCGCTTGTACAATGAGCAGTTCTTC

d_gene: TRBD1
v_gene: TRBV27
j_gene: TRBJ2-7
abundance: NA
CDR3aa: CASSRTGTGVFYEQYF
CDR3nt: TGTGCCAGCAGTCGAACCGGGACAGGGGTTTTCTACGAGCAGTACTTC

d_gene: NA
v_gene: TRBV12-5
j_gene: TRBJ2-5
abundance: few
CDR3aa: CASGDGTAQETQYF
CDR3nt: TGTGCTAGTGGTGATGGGACGGCCCAAGAGACCCAGTACTTC

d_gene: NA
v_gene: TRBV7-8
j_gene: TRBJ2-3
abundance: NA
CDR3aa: CASSPTVYGSDTDTQYF
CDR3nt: TGTGCCAGCAGCCCGACTGTTTACGGGAGTGACACAGATACGCAGTATTTT

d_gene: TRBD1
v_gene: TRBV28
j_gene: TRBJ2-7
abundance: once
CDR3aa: CASRLGTGRNEQYF
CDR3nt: TGTGCCAGCAGGTTGGGGACAGGGAGGAACGAGCAGTACTTC

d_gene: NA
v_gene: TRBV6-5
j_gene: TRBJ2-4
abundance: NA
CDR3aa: CASSSSSRENIQYF
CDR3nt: TGTGCCAGCAGTTCCTCCTCCCGGGAAAACATTCAGTACTTC

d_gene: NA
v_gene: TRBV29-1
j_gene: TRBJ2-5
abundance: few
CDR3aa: CSTLGQREGGETQYF
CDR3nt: TGCAGCACTCTCGGGCAGCGGGAAGGGGGAGAGACCCAGTACTTC

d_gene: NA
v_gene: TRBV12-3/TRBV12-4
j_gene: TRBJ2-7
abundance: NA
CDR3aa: CASGNYEQYF
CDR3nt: TGTGCCAGCGGCAACTACGAGCAGTACTTC

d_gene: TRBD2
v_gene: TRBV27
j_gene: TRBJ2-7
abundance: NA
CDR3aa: CASSSTLGLAGGPHGYEQYF
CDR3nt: TGTGCCAGCAGTTCTACCCTGGGACTAGCGGGAGGGCCCCATGGTTACGAGCAGTACTTC

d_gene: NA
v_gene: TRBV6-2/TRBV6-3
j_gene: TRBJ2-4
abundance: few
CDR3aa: CASSYPPMPELAKNIQYF
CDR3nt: TGTGCCAGCAGTTACCCCCCAATGCCGGAACTAGCCAAAAACATTCAGTACTTC

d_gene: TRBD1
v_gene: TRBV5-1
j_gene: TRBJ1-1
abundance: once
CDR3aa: CASSLDRGFMNTEAFF
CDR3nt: TGCGCCAGCAGCTTGGACAGGGGGTTCATGAACACTGAAGCTTTCTTT

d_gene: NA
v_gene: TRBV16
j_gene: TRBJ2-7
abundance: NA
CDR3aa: CASSQRREEYRYF
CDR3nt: TGTGCCAGCAGCCAACGCCGGGAAGAATATCGGTACTTC

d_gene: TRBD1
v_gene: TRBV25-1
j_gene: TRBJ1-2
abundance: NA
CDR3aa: CASSEWAGTGGDNNYGYTF
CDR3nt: TGTGCCAGCAGTGAATGGGCCGGGACAGGGGGGGATAATAACTATGGCTACACCTTC

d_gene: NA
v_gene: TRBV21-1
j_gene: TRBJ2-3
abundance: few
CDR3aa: CASSKEGEGTDTQYF
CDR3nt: TGTGCCAGCAGCAAAGAGGGGGAGGGCACAGATACGCAGTATTTT

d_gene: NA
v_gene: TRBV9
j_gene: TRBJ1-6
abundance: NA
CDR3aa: CASSVEGGDSPLHF
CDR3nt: TGTGCCAGCAGCGTAGAGGGGGGGGATTCACCCCTCCACTTT